These T cell receptor beta chains were read from a single sample in a study of T cells in tumors after PD-1 blockade. The assay was immunoSEQ multiplex PCR, and TCRdb's table has in-frame clones only and misses some. The repertoire consists of nearly 25,000 clones, with 82% occurring once and the leading ten covering about 12%. Sequencing was performed on PBMCs, taken after anti-PD-1 treatment. All receptors come from a human donor with basal cell carcinoma. The CDR3 runs from the conserved cysteine through the conserved F or W. Fields, in order: clone size, V gene, D gene, J gene, CDR3 DNA, CDR3 protein. The D gene is left open where the match is weak. Size is stated for part of the rows, as once, few or many counts, or as a class when the clone is expanded.

>NA|TRBV27|NA|TRBJ2-7
TGTGCCAGCCTATCGGGGGCACGTTACGAGCAGTACTTC
CASLSGARYEQYF
>NA|TRBV5-1|TRBD1|TRBJ2-7
TGCGCCAGCAGTCTTGGGGTACCAGGGGGCTCCTACGAGCAGTACTTC
CASSLGVPGGSYEQYF
>NA|TRBV19|NA|TRBJ1-3
TGTGCCAGTAAGAAGGGAGGGGTAGGAAACACCATATATTTT
CASKKGGVGNTIYF
>NA|TRBV6-5|TRBD1|TRBJ1-4
TGTGCCAGCAGTCGGACAGGGGGCCGTGAAAAACTGTTTTTT
CASSRTGGREKLFF
>few|TRBV19|TRBD1|TRBJ2-2
TGTGCCAGTAGTATCAGGGACAGGGATGGCGGGGAGCTGTTTTTT
CASSIRDRDGGELFF
>NA|TRBV5-1|NA|TRBJ2-7
TGCGCCAGCAGCCTGACTACGTACGAGCAGTACTTC
CASSLTTYEQYF
>NA|TRBV6-6|NA|TRBJ1-5
TGTGCCAGCAGTCGTCAAGGGGGGAATCAGCCCCAGCATTTT
CASSRQGGNQPQHF
>once|TRBV4-1|TRBD1|TRBJ1-2
TGCGCCAGCAGCCAAGATGGAGGGGGCCGGGGCTACACCTTC
CASSQDGGGRGYTF
>NA|TRBV10-1|NA|TRBJ2-1
TGCGCCAGCAGTAAGGGGGGCTCCTACAATGAGCAGTTCTTC
CASSKGGSYNEQFF
>once|TRBV2|NA|TRBJ1-5
TGTGCCAGCAGTGGGGGTTCGGGGGCGCTTAGCCAGCCCCAGCATTTT
CASSGGSGALSQPQHF
>NA|TRBV19|NA|TRBJ2-3
TGTGCCAGTAGTATACGAGGGGGGTCAGGCACAGATACGCAGTATTTT
CASSIRGGSGTDTQYF
>NA|TRBV6-1|NA|TRBJ2-7
TGTGCCAGCAGTGAAGGGGGAGGGGGGATGAAGGGCTACGAGCAGTACTTC
CASSEGGGGMKGYEQYF
>NA|TRBV18|NA|TRBJ1-4
TGTGCCAGCTCCCTACCGGGACAACCTGAAAAACTGTTTTTT
CASSLPGQPEKLFF
>NA|TRBV19|TRBD2|TRBJ2-1
TGTGCCAGTAGTCCGACTAGCGGGGGGGCCGCTCCGGATGAGCAGTTCTTC
CASSPTSGGAAPDEQFF
>NA|TRBV6-2/TRBV6-3|NA|TRBJ1-4
TGTGCCAGCAGTTACAGTGAAAAACTGTTTTTT
CASSYSEKLFF
>NA|TRBV5-6|NA|TRBJ1-1
TGTGCCAGCAGCTTCGGGCAGGGGATCAGAGCTTTCTTT
CASSFGQGIRAFF
>NA|TRBV27|TRBD1|TRBJ2-7
TGTGCCAGCAGTTTATACGCAGGGGGCTCCTTTTACGAGCAGTACTTC
CASSLYAGGSFYEQYF
>NA|TRBV5-4|TRBD2|TRBJ2-5
TGTGCCAGCAGCACCTCCTCGGGGGGGCTAGAGACCCAGTACTTC
CASSTSSGGLETQYF
>NA|TRBV4-2|TRBD1|TRBJ1-6
TGTGCCAGCAGCCAACTCGGACAGGAGAGGAATTCACCCCTCCACTTT
CASSQLGQERNSPLHF
>NA|TRBV30|NA|TRBJ1-1
TGTGCCTGGCTCTTGCTTACTGAAGCTTTCTTT
CAWLLLTEAFF
>NA|TRBV2|NA|TRBJ2-5
TGTGCCAGCAGTAGGGGGGCAGTAGAGACCCAGTACTTC
CASSRGAVETQYF
>NA|TRBV3-1/TRBV3-2|NA|TRBJ2-3
TGTGCCAGCAGCCAAGTGTCTGCTACAGATACGCAGTATTTT
CASSQVSATDTQYF
>once|TRBV18|NA|TRBJ2-7
TGTGCCAGCTCCCCCGGGCCTGACTCCTACGAGCAGTACTTC
CASSPGPDSYEQYF
>NA|TRBV10-2|NA|TRBJ2-5
TGCGCCAGCAGTGAAGGGGGGACCCAAGAGACCCAGTACTTC
CASSEGGTQETQYF
>few|TRBV12-3/TRBV12-4|NA|TRBJ1-5
TGTGCCAGCAGTGGGATCCTCCAAGGGCCCCAGCATTTT
CASSGILQGPQHF
>NA|TRBV7-6|NA|TRBJ1-1
TGTGCCAGCAGCTCCCCGCAAGGGCAGTCGAACACTGAAGCTTTCTTT
CASSSPQGQSNTEAFF